The text below deals with one T cell receptor beta chain. Its antigen is not identified. This sample was taken from a study of T cell responses to AZD1222 COVID-19 vaccine. Study background: The analysis combined second doses at about 4 or about 12 weeks.

Study conclusions and caveats: Mapped onto spike, vaccine-associated CD4 TCRs spanned it and were dominant at 160-218 and 743-854.

CDR3 size: 15 residues. Germline V CDR1 and CDR2: SEHNR, FQNEAQ (reference sequence). J gave up 6 bases and V 7 bases, and 13 bases lay outside the gene matches. The assay was immunoSEQ multiplex PCR, and TCRdb's table has in-frame clones only and misses some. The sample has 150,000 or so clones, roughly 90% seen once; the top ten hold about 1.3%. The source material was peripheral blood, sampled on day 0 of AZD1222 vaccination. This sequence originates from an adult in good health. V usage is TRBV7-9 and J usage is TRBJ1-2; 8 nucleotides match TRBD1. In nucleotides, the CDR3 is TGTGCCAGCACTTACCAGACAGGGGTAAGGAATGGCTACACCTTC. Amino acids: CASTYQTGVRNGYTF.